One T cell receptor beta chain is described in this entry. The target antigen is unknown. Authors' processing steps: Because ImmunoSEQ provided only junction sequences with no quality scores, the filtering differed. Clones were sequenced by immunoSEQ multiplex PCR, and TCRdb holds only the in-frame ones, with some missing. That table is the source of V, J and clone size, and D and trimming were worked out from the DNA. This repertoire shows about 2 million clones, about 95% found once; its top ten account for roughly 1%. The naive CD8 fraction comprised CD45RO-negative cells positively selected for CCR7 and excluded terminally differentiated effector memory CD45RA+ cells. This CDR3 is built from 16 residues. The V and J ends lost 2 bases and 3 bases, in that order; junction bases with no gene match: 9. Looked up from germline, CDR1 is MNHEY and CDR2 is SMNVEV (reference sequence). The data belong to a study of shared clonotypes between healthy human individuals. Study overall: Plates per donor: three CD4 naive, three CD4 memory, two CD8 naive, one CD8 memory. The study, taken as a whole, reports: Rarefaction exposed incomplete sorted-subset sequencing despite large depth.

The sample comprised naive CD8+ T cells sorted from blood. V is TRBV27 and J is TRBJ1-2; 7 positions match TRBD1. The clonotype comes from a man aged 18 to 30 in good health. As DNA, the CDR3 is TGTGCCAGCAGTTTAATAGGGGGCGTCGACTACTATGGCTACACCTTC. It encodes CASSLIGGVDYYGYTF.